This TCR beta chain was sequenced for a study of shared clonotypes between healthy human individuals. The wider study: Per donor, three plates held CD4 naive cells, three held CD4 memory, two held CD8 naive and one held CD8 memory. Study results and limitations: Relative to clonotypes present in all four donors, those not shared had lower generation probabilities. Rarefaction revealed incomplete sorted-subset sequencing despite large depth.

Cells designated naive CD8 were CD45RO-negative and were positively selected for CCR7, with terminally differentiated effector memory CD45RA+ cells excluded. Points on this clone: The target antigen is unknown.

Genomic DNA of every subset was divided equally among multiple immunoSEQ plates. Data came from immunoSEQ multiplex PCR; TCRdb stores just in-frame clones and leaves some out. This sample yields about 2.1 million clones, of which 80% to 95% are seen a single time; about 1.7% belongs to the top ten. Material: naive CD8+ T cells from PBMCs. The TCR originated in a man younger than 35 in good health. Some clones in this sample may be carry-over from other donors' samples.

DNA of the CDR3: TGTGCCACTCAATTAGTTCGGGGGGCTGTGGAGCAGTTCTTC. Translated, it gives CATQLVRGAVEQFF. The rearrangement uses TRBV19 and TRBJ2-1, with D possibly TRBD2 on 7 matching bases. The CDR3 spans 14 residues. Trimming cost V 10 bases and J 10 bases, with 23 bases left between them. Germline-derived CDR1 and CDR2 are LNHDA and SQIVND (reference sequence).